This entry lists 19 T cell receptor beta chains sequenced from one sample in a study of T cell responses to AZD1222 COVID-19 vaccine. The method was immunoSEQ multiplex PCR; TCRdb's version includes in-frame clones alone and lacks a portion of them. This table holds 95,000 or so clones, approximately 90% found once. Material: peripheral blood, obtained 28 days after the second AZD1222 dose. These TCRs come from an adult who received the AZD1222 COVID-19 vaccine.

The rearrangement joins TRBV15 to TRBJ1-3; 11 positions agree with TRBD1. Germline assignment: CDR1 LNHNV and CDR2 YYDKDF (reference sequence). The CDR3 is 20 amino acids. The V gene end was trimmed by 2 bases and the J gene end by 0 bases; junction bases not matched to a gene: 12. DNA for the CDR3: TGTGCCACCAGCAGAACCCCAGGACAGGGGGCCCACCACTCTGGAAACACCATATATTTT. Amino acids: CATSRTPGQGAHHSGNTIYF.

The rearrangement links TRBV7-8 to TRBJ1-1; TRBD1 matches 7 bases. This CDR3 is built from 15 residues. The ends lost 5 bases at V and 2 bases at J; junction bases unmatched: 8. Germline V gives CDR1 SGHVS, CDR2 FQNEAQ. The CDR3 sequence is CASSQSGQSNTEAFF. The CDR3 nucleotides read TGTGCCAGCAGCCAATCGGGACAGTCAAACACTGAAGCTTTCTTT.

The gene calls are TRBV5-1 and TRBJ2-7; D is unresolved. The CDR3 is 12 amino acids. V was shortened by 0 bases and J by 7 bases, with 8 bases between the two germline ends. Germline V gives CDR1 SGHRS, CDR2 YFSETQ. DNA for the CDR3: TGCGCCAGCAGCTTGGGGGCCAGGGAGCAGTACTTC. Its translation is CASSLGAREQYF.

There are a few counts of this clone. The rearrangement links TRBV6-4 to TRBJ1-5; 7 nucleotides line up with TRBD1. Trimming at V came to 6 bases and at J to 0 bases, leaving 5 bases not matched to a gene. CDR1 is MRHNA, CDR2 SNTAGT, per germline. CDR3 length: 15 amino acids. The CDR3 reads CASRQGQYSNQPQHF. Here the CDR3 DNA reads TGTGCCAGCAGGCAGGGACAGTATAGCAATCAGCCCCAGCATTTT.

The rearrangement joins TRBV28 to TRBJ2-7, with 8 bases lining up with TRBD1. Germline lookup yields CDR1 MDHEN and CDR2 SYDVKM. V dropped 6 bases and J dropped 5; count of bases not matched to a gene: 12. The CDR3 covers 15 residues. The DNA of the CDR3 is TGTGCCAGCAGCCTAGCGTCAGGGGGCCGGAACGAGCAGTACTTC. This codes for CASSLASGGRNEQYF.

V and J are TRBV5-1 and TRBJ2-1, with 13 bases fitting TRBD2. V lost 0 bases to trimming and J lost 12 bases; unmatched junction nucleotides: 3. The CDR3 is 14 amino acids. Germline CDR1 is SGHRS and CDR2 is YFSETQ. The CDR3 reads CASSLAGLAGPQFF. The CDR3 DNA sequence: TGCGCCAGCAGCTTGGCGGGACTAGCGGGACCGCAGTTCTTC.

The chain carries TRBV7-8 and TRBJ1-4; perhaps TRBD1 as D (5 bases). This CDR3 is 19 amino acids long. Germline loops: CDR1 SGHVS, CDR2 FQNEAQ. With 2 bases removed from V and 0 bases from J, the gap between germline ends came to 19 bases. The CDR3 protein is CASSLSLRGGLTTNEKLFF. The CDR3 DNA sequence: TGTGCCAGCAGCTTATCCCTAAGGGGAGGGTTGACAACTAATGAAAAACTGTTTTTT.

The chain links TRBV5-6 to TRBJ1-3, with TRBD1 matching 9 bases. Germline V gene lookup returns CDR1 SGHDT and CDR2 YYEEEE. The V gene end was trimmed by 4 bases and the J gene end by 4 bases; junction bases not matched to a gene: 9. The CDR3 totals 16 residues. CDR3 DNA: TGTGCCAGCAGCAAGCGAGGGACAGGGAGAGGAAACACCATATATTTT. Its translation: CASSKRGTGRGNTIYF. Drawing the rest from reference TRBV5-6 and TRBJ1-3, the complete variable domain is DAGVTQSPTHLIKTRGQQVTLRCSPKSGHDTVSWYQQALGQGPQFIFQYYEEEERQRGNFPDRFSGHQFPNYSSELNVNALLLGDSALYLCASSKRGTGRGNTIYFGEGSWLTVV.

V and J are TRBV10-3 and TRBJ1-2; D not resolved. This CDR3 contains 14 residues. V was shortened by 3 bases and J by 8 bases, with 16 bases between the two germline ends. Germline V lookup: CDR1 ENHRY, CDR2 SYGVKD. Here the CDR3 reads CAISDRTAGRGYTF. In DNA form, the CDR3 reads TGTGCCATCAGTGACCGAACCGCCGGACGCGGCTACACCTTC.

The chain uses TRBV24-1 and TRBJ1-2; TRBD1 aligns across 7 bases. CDR1 is KGHDR and CDR2 is SFDVKD in the germline V gene. After removal of 5 bases from V and 0 bases from J, the junction contained 5 bases not matched to a gene. The length of the CDR3 is 15 residues. CDR3 sequence: CATSGGTEANYGYTF. CDR3 coding DNA: TGTGCCACCAGTGGGGGGACAGAGGCTAACTATGGCTACACCTTC.

Note on this clone: One junction end disagrees with the germline gene, perhaps due to a read error. The rearrangement uses TRBV4-3 and TRBJ1-2; maybe TRBD1 (5 bases). Germline V lookup: CDR1 LGHNA, CDR2 YSLEER. The CDR3 is made up of 16 amino acids. CDR3 sequence reads: CASSQEWDREGSLPSF. The CDR3 coding sequence is TGCGCCAGCAGCCAAGAATGGGATCGGGAGGGGTCCTTACCCTCTTTC.

This sequence joins TRBV10-3 and TRBJ1-2; TRBD1 might be the D (5 bases). This CDR3 is built from 12 residues. CDR1 and CDR2 (germline): ENHRY, SYGVKD. Trimming pared 2 bases from V and 14 bases from J, leaving 15 bases between. CDR3 in DNA: TGTGCCATCAGTGAGGGACGCAGGGCGGGGACCTTC. Translation: CAISEGRRAGTF.

This clone appeared a few times. This sample includes further DNA sequences coding for the same CDR3. The chain combines TRBV18 with TRBJ2-3; D not resolved. Germline CDR1 reads KGHSH; CDR2 reads LQKENI. V lost 6 bases and J lost 0, with 4 bases in between. The CDR3 totals 12 residues. CDR3 nucleotides: TGTGCCAGCTCGACCAGCACAGATACGCAGTATTTT. Residues: CASSTSTDTQYF. The variable domain in full, with the rest retrieved from reference TRBV18 and TRBJ2-3, is NAGVMQNPRHLVRRRGQEARLRCSPMKGHSHVYWYRQLPEEGLKFMVYLQKENIIDESGMPKERFSAEFPKEGPSILRIQQVVRGDSAAYFCASSTSTDTQYFGPGTRLTVL.

The gene calls are TRBV6-2 or TRBV6-3 and TRBJ2-1; 7 nucleotides match TRBD2. After removal of 5 bases from V and 10 bases from J, the junction contained 5 bases not matched to a gene. CDR3 length: 12 residues. CDR1 and CDR2 from the germline V gene are MNHEY and SVGEGT. The CDR3: CASSHKREEQFF. The CDR3 nucleotides are TGTGCCAGCAGTCACAAGCGGGAAGAGCAGTTCTTC.

Details on this clone: A junction boundary mismatches the germline segment, possibly from a read error. The identical CDR3 is also encoded by other nucleotide sequences in the sample. The gene calls are TRBV6-5 and TRBJ1-2; a weak D match, TRBD1 (5 bases). The CDR3 runs to 14 residues. In germline, CDR1 is MNHEY, CDR2 SVGAGI. The CDR3 reads CASSYSAGGSGYTF. DNA of the CDR3: TGTGCCAGTAGTTACTCGGCGGGGGGGAGTGGCTACACCTTC.

The chain links TRBV29-1 to TRBJ2-7, with 8 bases fitting TRBD1. This CDR3 has 15 amino acids. Germline V gives CDR1 SQVTM, CDR2 ANQGSEA. V gave up 3 bases and J gave up 4 bases; unmatched junction bases: 11. The CDR3, as DNA: TGCAGCGTTGACCAGAGGACAGGGAGTTGGTACGAGCAGTACTTC. As protein: CSVDQRTGSWYEQYF.

The J gene is TRBJ1-5, the V gene TRBV30; D perhaps matches TRBD1 (6 bases). Germline V CDR1 and CDR2: GTSNPN, SVGIG (reference sequence). This CDR3 is built from 14 residues. V gave up 1 base and J gave up 4 bases, with 11 bases separating them. DNA for the CDR3: TGTGCCTGGAGTGCCCAAACAGGGAATCAGCCCCAGCATTTT. Its translation: CAWSAQTGNQPQHF.

This clone was seen once. V is TRBV5-5 and J is TRBJ2-1, with D tentatively TRBD2 (5 bases). V was clipped by 4 bases and J by 7 bases, with 21 bases between them. The length of the CDR3 is 16 residues. In germline, CDR1 is SGHKS, CDR2 YYEKEE (reference sequence). The CDR3 nucleotides read TGTGCCAGCAGCACATCGCGGTCTACCGGGGATAATGAGCAGTTCTTC. Its translation is CASSTSRSTGDNEQFF.

The CDR3 is CASSYSDRSKNIQYF. In DNA, the CDR3 is TGTGCCAGCAGTTACAGTGACAGGTCCAAAAACATTCAGTACTTC. The chain employs TRBV6-2 or TRBV6-3 and TRBJ2-4, with D maybe TRBD1 (6 bases). The V end was cut by 2 bases, the J end by 2 bases, with 10 bases between. Germline lookup yields CDR1 MNHEY and CDR2 SVGEGT. There are 15 residues in the CDR3.